The 9 T cell receptor beta chains in this list originate from one sample, sequenced in a study of T-cell memory formation after mild COVID-19. One entry per CDR3 protein results from TCRdb running MiXCR on the 5' RACE reads. This sample has under 250,000 distinct CDR3 sequences, with 15% found just once. Input material: PBMCs or a T cell subset sorted from them (not recorded which). These receptors all come from an adult woman who had mild COVID-19 (a few samples of this study predate the infection). Cell type and time point are not known.

The sample holds many counts of this clonotype. The chain is built from TRBV6-1 and TRBJ2-1; D possibly corresponds to TRBD1 (5 bases). The CDR3 covers 13 residues. Germline V lookup: CDR1 MNHNS, CDR2 SASEGT. The V end lost 7 bases, the J end lost 5 bases, and 12 bases lay between the germline ends. DNA for the CDR3: TGTGCCAGCACTAAGGGGCCGGACAATGAGCAGTTCTTC. Translation gives CASTKGPDNEQFF.

There are a few counts of this clonotype. The gene calls are TRBV4-3 and TRBJ2-5, with a weak D call TRBD2 (6 bases). The V end lost 4 bases, the J end lost 5 bases, and 17 bases lay between the germline ends. From germline, CDR1 is LGHNA and CDR2 YSLEER. This CDR3 is built from 15 residues. This CDR3 reads CASSPSGSPVETQYF. In nucleotides, the CDR3 is TGCGCCAGCAGCCCGAGCGGGTCCCCCGTGGAGACCCAGTACTTC.

This clonotype was seen at least ten times. The chain uses TRBV20-1 and TRBJ2-5; D is ambiguous. The CDR3 has 13 residues. V was shortened by 3 bases and J by 1 base, with 9 bases between the two germline ends. Germline V gene data show CDR1 as DFQATT and CDR2 as SNEGSKA (reference sequence). CDR3 region: CSASFGSQETQYF. As DNA, the CDR3 is TGCAGTGCTAGCTTTGGCAGCCAAGAGACCCAGTACTTC.

The V call is TRBV29-1, the J call TRBJ2-7, with D tentatively TRBD1 (5 bases). V lost 6 bases and J lost 3, with 12 bases in between. The CDR3 length is 12 residues. Germline lookup yields CDR1 SQVTM and CDR2 ANQGSEA. The CDR3 DNA sequence: TGCAGCGTGGACACCGCTAACTACGAGCAGTACTTC. Translating gives CSVDTANYEQYF.

The gene calls are TRBV7-9 and TRBJ2-7; TRBD1 matches 11 bases. The CDR3 has 17 amino acids. Per germline, CDR1 SEHNR and CDR2 FQNEAQ (reference sequence). With 4 bases clipped from V and 2 bases from J, the junction kept 10 bases outside the gene matches. The CDR3 nucleotides are TGTGCCAGCAGCTCCCGGGACAGGGGGGTTTTGCCCTACGAGCAGTACTTC. Its translation: CASSSRDRGVLPYEQYF.

The chain uses TRBV6-1 and TRBJ1-2, with D unclear. Trimming shortened V by 3 bases and J by 0 bases, and 8 bases separated the two germline ends. Germline V lookup: CDR1 MNHNS, CDR2 SASEGT. This CDR3 has 14 amino acids. The CDR3 DNA sequence: TGTGCCAGCAGTGACTACCTAGCTAACTATGGCTACACCTTC. The encoded protein is CASSDYLANYGYTF.

The chain has TRBV24-1 and TRBJ2-1; D possibly corresponds to TRBD2 (5 bases). The CDR3 consists of 13 residues. Trimming stripped 6 bases from V and 8 bases from J, with 13 bases between. Germline V gives CDR1 KGHDR, CDR2 SFDVKD. The CDR3 loop is CATSRGFSYEQFF. Written as DNA, the CDR3 is TGTGCCACCAGTCGGGGATTCTCGTATGAGCAGTTCTTC.

This chain joins TRBV7-9 and TRBJ1-5; D is ambiguous. Trimming shortened V by 5 bases and J by 0 bases, and 5 bases separated the two germline ends. CDR1 and CDR2 from the germline V gene are SEHNR and FQNEAQ (reference sequence). The CDR3 has 13 residues. The CDR3 sequence is CASSTDSNQPQHF. CDR3 nucleotides: TGTGCCAGCAGCACCGATAGCAATCAGCCCCAGCATTTT.

This clonotype occurred a few times. The chain links TRBV30 to TRBJ1-2, with 7 nucleotides matching TRBD1. Losses at the gene ends were 8 bases for V and 3 bases for J; bases not matched to a gene: 9. The CDR3 consists of 13 residues. CDR1 and CDR2 (germline): GTSNPN, SVGIG (reference sequence). The DNA for the CDR3 is TGTGCCCGCAGACAGGGTCTGGACTATGGCTACACCTTC. Protein product: CARRQGLDYGYTF.